The TCR beta chain described here comes from a study of control samples from healthy donors and cancer patients. Measured with immunoSEQ multiplex PCR; TCRdb has only the in-frame clones, and not every one. The profile covers fewer than 110,000 clones, with 75% to 90% appearing a single time and approximately 19% taken by the ten largest. The length of the CDR3 is 13 residues. Germline V lookup: CDR1 SQVTM, CDR2 ANQGSEA. Unmatched junction bases numbered 1, after V lost 6 bases and J lost 0 bases. This TCR came from a man aged 60 to 75 with lung cancer. Sequenced input: PBMCs. The rearrangement joins TRBV29-1 to TRBJ2-3; 9 nucleotides align to TRBD2. The CDR3 sequence is CSVLAGSTDTQYF. DNA for the CDR3: TGCAGCGTCCTAGCGGGGAGCACAGATACGCAGTATTTT.